The source of this TCR beta chain is a study of blood T cell repertoires in COVID-19. Study-level information: Italy, Spain and the United States were the sources of the convalescent and acute COVID-19 samples.

Clones were sequenced by immunoSEQ multiplex PCR, and TCRdb holds only the in-frame ones, with some missing. The repertoire holds some 200,000 clones, with roughly 84% as singletons. In germline, CDR1 is SGHTA, CDR2 FQGNSA. CDR3 length: 16 residues. Trimming shortened V by 2 bases and J by 0 bases, and 12 bases separated the two germline ends. Sequencing used peripheral blood. The sequence was collected from a woman older than 75 with active or convalescent COVID-19. The chain employs TRBV7-2 and TRBJ2-3; D is unclear. In nucleotides, the CDR3 is TGTGCCAGCAGCTTACGACCCTGGCGGAGCACAGATACGCAGTATTTT. Its protein product is CASSLRPWRSTDTQYF. The full variable domain, rest sourced from reference TRBV7-2 and TRBJ2-3, is GAGVSQSPSNKVTEKGKDVELRCDPISGHTALYWYRQSLGQGLEFLIYFQGNSAPDKSGLPSDRFSAERTGGSVSTLTIQRTQQEDSAVYLCASSLRPWRSTDTQYFGPGTRLTVL.